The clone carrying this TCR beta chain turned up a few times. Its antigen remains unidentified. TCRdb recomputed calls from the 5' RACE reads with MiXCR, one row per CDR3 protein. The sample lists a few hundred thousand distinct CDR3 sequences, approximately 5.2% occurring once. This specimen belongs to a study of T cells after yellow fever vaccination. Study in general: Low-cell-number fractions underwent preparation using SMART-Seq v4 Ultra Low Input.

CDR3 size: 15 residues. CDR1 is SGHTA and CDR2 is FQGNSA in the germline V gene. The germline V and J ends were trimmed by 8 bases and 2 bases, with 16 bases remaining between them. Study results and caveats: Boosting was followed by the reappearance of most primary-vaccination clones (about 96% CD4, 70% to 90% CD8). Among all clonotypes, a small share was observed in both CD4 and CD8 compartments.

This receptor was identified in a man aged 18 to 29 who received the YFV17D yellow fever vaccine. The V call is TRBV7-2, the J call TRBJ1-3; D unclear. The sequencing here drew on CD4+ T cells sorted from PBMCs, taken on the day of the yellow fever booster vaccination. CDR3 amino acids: CASSPPGTPGNTIYF. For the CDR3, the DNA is TGTGCCAGCTCCCCCCCGGGTACCCCTGGAAACACCATATATTTT.